Below, 9 T cell receptor beta chains from the same sample are listed, as sequenced in a study of cytomegalovirus exposure and HLA in healthy donors. It was with 60 Vbeta and 13 Jbeta primers that the PCR ran. Sequenced by immunoSEQ multiplex PCR; TCRdb stores in-frame clones only, minus some. The table has 150,000 or so clones, over 65% seen once. What was sequenced was PBMCs. The source of these receptors is a man in his forties in good health and CMV-seropositive.

The chain links TRBV18 to TRBJ2-2; perhaps TRBD2 as D (6 bases). V lost 3 bases and J 0 bases, leaving 8 bases between the germline ends. The CDR3 has 15 amino acids. Per germline, CDR1 KGHSH and CDR2 LQKENI. CDR3 in amino acids: CASSPGLSNTGELFF. CDR3 nucleotide sequence: TGTGCCAGCTCACCGGGACTCTCGAACACCGGGGAGCTGTTTTTT.

The CDR3 sequence is CASLRGWTEAFF. CDR3 DNA sequence: TGTGCTAGCTTGAGAGGGTGGACTGAAGCTTTCTTT. The rearrangement links TRBV12-5 to TRBJ1-1; D not resolved. The CDR3 sequence is 12 residues long. V was shortened by 9 bases and J by 5 bases, with 13 bases between the two germline ends. Germline CDR1 LGHNT, CDR2 FRNRAP.

The CDR3 nucleotides read TGTGCCAGCAGTGACTCGATGACAGGGTCTAGCACAGATACGCAGTATTTT. The encoded protein is CASSDSMTGSSTDTQYF. The rearrangement links TRBV6-4 to TRBJ2-3; TRBD1 matches 7 bases. The CDR3 contains 17 residues. Looked up from germline, CDR1 is MRHNA and CDR2 is SNTAGT. V shed 0 bases and J 0 bases; nucleotides not matched to a gene: 6.

The chain couples TRBV4-2 to TRBJ2-6; D may be TRBD1 (6 bases). CDR1 and CDR2 from the germline V gene are LGHNA and YNFKEQ. V dropped 0 bases and J dropped 0 bases, with 15 bases sitting between them. CDR3 length equals 19 residues. The CDR3 DNA reads TGTGCCAGCAGCCAAGACGATCTCCAGACAGGCTCTGGGGCCAACGTCCTGACTTTC. It codes for CASSQDDLQTGSGANVLTF.

The genes are TRBV7-9 and TRBJ1-1, with TRBD1 as a possible D gene (5 bases). V lost 0 bases and J 3 bases, leaving 8 bases between the germline ends. The CDR3 is 14 amino acids. CDR1 and CDR2 (germline): SEHNR, FQNEAQ (reference sequence). CDR3: CASSLALRDTEAFF. The CDR3 region has the DNA TGTGCCAGCAGCTTAGCGCTCAGGGACACTGAAGCTTTCTTT.

This chain connects TRBV18 to TRBJ1-5; TRBD1 matches 7 bases. Germline V gene data show CDR1 as KGHSH and CDR2 as LQKENI. CDR3 length: 15 residues. The V gene end was trimmed by 5 bases and the J gene end by 5 bases; junction bases not matched to a gene: 9. This CDR3 is CASSILAGTDQPQHF. CDR3 nucleotides: TGTGCCAGCTCAATATTAGCGGGGACAGATCAGCCCCAGCATTTT.

The V gene is TRBV2, the J gene TRBJ2-7; D is uncertain. CDR3 length: 13 residues. The V end was cut by 6 bases, the J end by 5 bases, with 14 bases between. CDR1 is SNHLY and CDR2 is FYNNEI in the germline V gene. CDR3 nucleotides: TGTGCCAGCAGCCCAATTATTGGCAACGAGCAGTACTTC. This sequence encodes CASSPIIGNEQYF.

The rearrangement uses TRBV7-9 and TRBJ2-2, with 12 bases that match TRBD2. The CDR3 sequence is 16 residues long. Trimming took 6 bases from V and 4 from J; bases not matched to a gene: 6. Germline lookup yields CDR1 SEHNR and CDR2 FQNEAQ (reference sequence). The chain's CDR3 is CASRPTSGGSTGELFF. CDR3 coding DNA: TGTGCCAGCAGGCCTACTAGCGGGGGGAGCACCGGGGAGCTGTTTTTT.

This clone has a single count. The chain employs TRBV7-2 and TRBJ1-2; 9 bases line up with TRBD1. The CDR3 is 16 amino acids. V dropped 5 bases and J dropped 0; count of bases not matched to a gene: 7. Looked up from germline, CDR1 is SGHTA and CDR2 is FQGNSA. The CDR3 loop is CASSAPGTGPNYGYTF. CDR3 coding DNA: TGTGCCAGCAGCGCCCCCGGGACAGGGCCTAACTATGGCTACACCTTC.